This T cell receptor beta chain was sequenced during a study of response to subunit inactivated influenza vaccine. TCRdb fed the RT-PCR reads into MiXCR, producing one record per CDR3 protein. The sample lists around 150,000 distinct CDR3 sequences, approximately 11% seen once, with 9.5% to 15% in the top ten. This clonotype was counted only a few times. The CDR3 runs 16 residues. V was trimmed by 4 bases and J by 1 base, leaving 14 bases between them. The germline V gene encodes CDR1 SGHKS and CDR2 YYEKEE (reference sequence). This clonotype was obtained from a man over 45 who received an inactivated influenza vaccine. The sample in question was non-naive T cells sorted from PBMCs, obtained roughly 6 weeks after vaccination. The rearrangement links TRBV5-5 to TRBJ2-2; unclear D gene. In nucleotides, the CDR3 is TGTGCCAGCAGCATACGCTTGACGGGGAACACCGGGGAGCTGTTTTTT. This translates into CASSIRLTGNTGELFF.